This TCR beta chain was documented in a study of blood T cells in healthy people across ages. In this sample, this clonotype turned up once. The antigen is undetermined. Trimming removed 6 bases at V and 0 bases at J, with 10 bases between. This CDR3 region has 14 residues. Using a J-beta primer mix together with a sample-barcoded 5' primer, a second PCR was run for about 7 to 12 cycles. Every cDNA molecule carried a tag from a template-switch adaptor bearing 12 random nucleotides. One entry per CDR3 protein, called by TCRdb with MiXCR from the 5' RACE reads. The table has hundreds of thousands of distinct CDR3 sequences, more than 35% seen once. Findings and limits, study-wide: Diversity estimated from one million T cells was considered an underestimate.

Source material: blood. This sequence was found in an elderly man in good health. V gene TRBV12-3 or TRBV12-4 combines with J gene TRBJ2-3; D is unclear. The CDR3, as DNA: TGTGCCAGCAGGGCCAGCTGGAGCACAGATACGCAGTATTTT. Residues: CASRASWSTDTQYF.